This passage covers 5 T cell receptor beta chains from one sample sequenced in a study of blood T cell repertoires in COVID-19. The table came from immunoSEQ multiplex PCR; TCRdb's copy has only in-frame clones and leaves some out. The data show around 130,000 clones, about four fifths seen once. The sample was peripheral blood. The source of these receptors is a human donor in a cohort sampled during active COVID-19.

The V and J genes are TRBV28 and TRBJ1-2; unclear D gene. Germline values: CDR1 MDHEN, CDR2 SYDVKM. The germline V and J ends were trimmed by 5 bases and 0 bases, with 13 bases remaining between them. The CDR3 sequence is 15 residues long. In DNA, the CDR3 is TGTGCCAGCAGTCAAGCCCGATCGACTAACTATGGCTACACCTTC. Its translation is CASSQARSTNYGYTF.

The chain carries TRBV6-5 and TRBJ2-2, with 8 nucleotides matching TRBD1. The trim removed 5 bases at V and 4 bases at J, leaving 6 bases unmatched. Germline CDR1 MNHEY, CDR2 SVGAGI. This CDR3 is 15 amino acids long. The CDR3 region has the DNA TGTGCCAGCAGTCCCACAGGGGGTGTCACCGGGGAGCTGTTTTTT. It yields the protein CASSPTGGVTGELFF.

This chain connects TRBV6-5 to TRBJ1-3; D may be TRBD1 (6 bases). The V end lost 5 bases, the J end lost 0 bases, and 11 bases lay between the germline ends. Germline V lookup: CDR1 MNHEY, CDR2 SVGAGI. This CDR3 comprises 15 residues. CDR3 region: CASSRWTASGNTIYF. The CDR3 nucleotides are TGTGCCAGCAGTCGCTGGACAGCCTCTGGAAACACCATATATTTT.

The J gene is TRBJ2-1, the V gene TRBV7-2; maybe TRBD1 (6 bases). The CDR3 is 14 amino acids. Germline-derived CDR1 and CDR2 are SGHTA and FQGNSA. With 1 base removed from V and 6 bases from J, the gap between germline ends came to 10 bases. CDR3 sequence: CASSLDRAINEQFF. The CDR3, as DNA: TGTGCCAGCAGCTTAGACAGGGCAATCAATGAGCAGTTCTTC. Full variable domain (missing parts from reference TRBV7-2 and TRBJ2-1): GAGVSQSPSNKVTEKGKDVELRCDPISGHTALYWYRQSLGQGLEFLIYFQGNSAPDKSGLPSDRFSAERTGGSVSTLTIQRTQQEDSAVYLCASSLDRAINEQFFGPGTRLTVL.

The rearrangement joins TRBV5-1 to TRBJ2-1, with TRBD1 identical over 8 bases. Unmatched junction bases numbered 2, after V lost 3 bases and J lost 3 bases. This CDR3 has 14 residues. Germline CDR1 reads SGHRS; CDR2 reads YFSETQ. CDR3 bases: TGCGCCAGCAGCTCAGGGGGCGGCTACAATGAGCAGTTCTTC. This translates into CASSSGGGYNEQFF.